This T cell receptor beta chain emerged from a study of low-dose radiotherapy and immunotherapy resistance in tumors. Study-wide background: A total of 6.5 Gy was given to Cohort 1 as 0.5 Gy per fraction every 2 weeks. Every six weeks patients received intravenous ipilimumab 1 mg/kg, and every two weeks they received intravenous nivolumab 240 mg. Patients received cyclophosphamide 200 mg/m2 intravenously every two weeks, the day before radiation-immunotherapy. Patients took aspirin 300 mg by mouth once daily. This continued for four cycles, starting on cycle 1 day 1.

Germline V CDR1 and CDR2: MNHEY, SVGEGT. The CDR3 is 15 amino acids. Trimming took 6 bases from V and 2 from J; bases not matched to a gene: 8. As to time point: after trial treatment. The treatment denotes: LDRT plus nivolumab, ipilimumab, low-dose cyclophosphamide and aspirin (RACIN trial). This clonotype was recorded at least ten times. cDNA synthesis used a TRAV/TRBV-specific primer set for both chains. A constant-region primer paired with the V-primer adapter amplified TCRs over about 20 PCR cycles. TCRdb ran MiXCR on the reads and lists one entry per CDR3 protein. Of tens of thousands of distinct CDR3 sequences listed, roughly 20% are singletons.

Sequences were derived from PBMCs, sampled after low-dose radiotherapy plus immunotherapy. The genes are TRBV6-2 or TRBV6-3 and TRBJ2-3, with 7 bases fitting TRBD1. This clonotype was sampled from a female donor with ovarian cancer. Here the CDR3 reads CASSPGTVFTDTQYF. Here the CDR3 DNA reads TGTGCCAGCAGCCCCGGGACAGTTTTCACAGATACGCAGTATTTT.